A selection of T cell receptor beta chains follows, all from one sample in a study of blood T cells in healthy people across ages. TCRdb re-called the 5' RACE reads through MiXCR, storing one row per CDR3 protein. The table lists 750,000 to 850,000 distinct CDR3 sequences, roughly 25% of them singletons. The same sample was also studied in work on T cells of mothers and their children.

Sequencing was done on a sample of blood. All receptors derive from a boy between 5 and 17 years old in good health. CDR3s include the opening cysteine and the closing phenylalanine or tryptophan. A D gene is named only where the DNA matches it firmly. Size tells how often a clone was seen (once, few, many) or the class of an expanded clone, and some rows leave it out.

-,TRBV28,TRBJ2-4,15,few,TGTGCCAGCAGTTTCTTAGAAGGAGCCAAAAACATTCAGTACTTC,CASSFLEGAKNIQYF
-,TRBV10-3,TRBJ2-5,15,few,TGTGCCATCAGTGAGTCGATGCGCATCCAAGAGACCCAGTACTTC,CAISESMRIQETQYF
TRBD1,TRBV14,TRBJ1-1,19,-,TGTGCCAGCAGTCGTATTCCGGGACAGGGGGCATTTAGGGACACTGAAGCTTTCTTT,CASSRIPGQGAFRDTEAFF
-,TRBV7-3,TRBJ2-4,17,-,TGTGCCAGCAATAGGGGCAGGGACGGACTAGCCAAAAACATTCAGTACTTC,CASNRGRDGLAKNIQYF
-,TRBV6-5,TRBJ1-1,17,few,TGTACCAGCAGTTACTCGCTTTCCGGGGTCTGGAACACTGAAGCTTTCTTT,CTSSYSLSGVWNTEAFF
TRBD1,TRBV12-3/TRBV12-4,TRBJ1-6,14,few,TGTGCCAGCAGTTTTGCAGGGGGAAATTCACCCCTCCACTTT,CASSFAGGNSPLHF
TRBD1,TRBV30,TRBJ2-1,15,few,TGTGCCTGGAGTGTACTGGGACAGGGATTAAATGAGCAGTTCTTC,CAWSVLGQGLNEQFF
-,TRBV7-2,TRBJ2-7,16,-,TGTGCCAGCAGTTCAAGCTGGGTCTACAGAAACTACGAGCAGTACTTC,CASSSSWVYRNYEQYF
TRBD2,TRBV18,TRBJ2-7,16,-,TGTGCCAGCTCACCCGAGGGACTAGCGGCCGCCTACGAGCAGTACTTC,CASSPEGLAAAYEQYF
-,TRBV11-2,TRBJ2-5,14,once,TGTGCCAGCAGCGATCCCGGGCGAGAAGAGACCCAGTACTTC,CASSDPGREETQYF
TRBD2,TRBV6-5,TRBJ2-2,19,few,TGTGCCAGCAGTTACTCGATAGGGCTAGCGGGAGTGAGCACCGGGGAGCTGTTTTTT,CASSYSIGLAGVSTGELFF
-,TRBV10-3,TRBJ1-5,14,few,TGTGCCATCAGTGAAAACCCGGGGGCTCAGCCCCAGCATTTT,CAISENPGAQPQHF
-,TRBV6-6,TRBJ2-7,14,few,TGTGCCAGCAGTTCAGCAGCGCGCGTTTACGAGCAGTACTTC,CASSSAARVYEQYF
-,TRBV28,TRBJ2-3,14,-,TGTGCCAGCTTAAAGGGCGGAAGCACAGATACGCAGTATTTT,CASLKGGSTDTQYF
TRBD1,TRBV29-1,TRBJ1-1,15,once,TGCAGCGTTGAAGTTGGGGACAGGGGGTGGACTGAAGCTTTCTTT,CSVEVGDRGWTEAFF
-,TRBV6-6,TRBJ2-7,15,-,TGTGCCAGCAGCCGCCGGCACAGGGTTTGCTACGAGCAGTACTTC,CASSRRHRVCYEQYF
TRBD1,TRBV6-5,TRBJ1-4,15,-,TGTGCCAGCAGGGCTGACAGGGGATTTAATGAAAAACTGTTTTTT,CASRADRGFNEKLFF
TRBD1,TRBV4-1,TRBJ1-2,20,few,TGCGCCAGCAGCCAAGATTCCATTGTATCCTCCGGGACAGAAAGATATGGCTACACCTTC,CASSQDSIVSSGTERYGYTF
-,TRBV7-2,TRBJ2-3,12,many,TGTGCCAGCAGCTTTCTAGCGGATACGCAGTATTTT,CASSFLADTQYF
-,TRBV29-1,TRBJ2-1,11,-,TGCAGCGTGCCCCTTCCCAATGAGCAGTTCTTC,CSVPLPNEQFF
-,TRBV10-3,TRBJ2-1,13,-,TGTGCCATCAGTGGGACTCGCTACAATGAGCAGTTCTTC,CAISGTRYNEQFF
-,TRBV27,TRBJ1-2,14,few,TGTGCCAGCAGTTTGCTCGGGGCGTTGGGAGGCTACGCCTTC,CASSLLGALGGYAF
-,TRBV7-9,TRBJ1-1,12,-,TGTGCCAGCAGTGGGGGGCACGTTGAAGCTTTCTTT,CASSGGHVEAFF
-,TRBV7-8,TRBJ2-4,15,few,TGTGCCAGCAGCTTAAGGCCAGTAGCCAAAAACATTCAGTACTTC,CASSLRPVAKNIQYF
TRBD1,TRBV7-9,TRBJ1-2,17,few,TGTGCCAGCAGCCGATGGACAGGGACAGGGGAAGGGAATGGCTACACCTTC,CASSRWTGTGEGNGYTF
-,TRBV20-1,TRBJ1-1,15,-,TGCAGTGCTAGAGATTCAGCTCGGGAAGACGCTGAAGCTTTCTTT,CSARDSAREDAEAFF
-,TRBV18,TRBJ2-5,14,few,TGTGCCAGCTCACCAATCGCCAACCAAGAGACCCAGTACTTC,CASSPIANQETQYF
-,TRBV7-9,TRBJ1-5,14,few,TGTGCCAGCAGCTTAGACGGGAACAATCAGCCCCAGCATTTT,CASSLDGNNQPQHF
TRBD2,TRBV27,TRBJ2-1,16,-,TGTGCCAGCAGTTTAACTTATTGGACTAGTTACAATGAGCAGTTCTTC,CASSLTYWTSYNEQFF
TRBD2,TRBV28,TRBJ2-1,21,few,TGTGCCAGCAGTTTCCCCCGAGCCGGGACTAGCGGACTAAGATCCTACAATGAGCAGTTCTTC,CASSFPRAGTSGLRSYNEQFF
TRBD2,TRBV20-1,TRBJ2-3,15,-,TGCAGTGCCACTCCGAGCGGGAGGAGCACAGATACGCAGTATTTT,CSATPSGRSTDTQYF
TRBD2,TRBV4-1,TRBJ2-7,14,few,TGCGCCAGCAGCCAAAGCGGGATCGAATACGAGCAGTACTTC,CASSQSGIEYEQYF
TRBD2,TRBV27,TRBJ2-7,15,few,TGTGCCACCAAACCAGGGACTAACTTCCCCTACGAGCAGTACTTC,CATKPGTNFPYEQYF
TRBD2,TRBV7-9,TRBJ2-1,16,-,TGTGCCAGCCGGACGGGAGGAGTAGATTGGGACAATGAGCAGTTCTTC,CASRTGGVDWDNEQFF
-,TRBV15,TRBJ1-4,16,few,TGTGCCACCGATTCGGGGACGGATTATGGGAATGAAAAACTGTTTTTT,CATDSGTDYGNEKLFF
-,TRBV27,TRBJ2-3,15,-,TGTGCCAGCAGCGTTCAGCTTCGGGGCACAGATACGCAGTATTTT,CASSVQLRGTDTQYF
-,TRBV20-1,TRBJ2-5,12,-,TGCAGTGCAACCCGAGTACAAGGGACCCAGTACTTC,CSATRVQGTQYF
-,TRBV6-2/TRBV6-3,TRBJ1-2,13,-,TGTGCCAGCAGGCCCGACAGCGACTATGGCTACACCTTC,CASRPDSDYGYTF
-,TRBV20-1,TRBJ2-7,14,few,TGCAGTGCTGGACAGCTAACTTTCTCCTACGAGCAGTACTTC,CSAGQLTFSYEQYF
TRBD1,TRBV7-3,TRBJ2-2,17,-,TGTGCCAGCAGCTTCTCCAAAGAGGGGGCAAACACCGGGGAGCTGTTTTTT,CASSFSKEGANTGELFF
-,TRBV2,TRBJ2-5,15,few,TGTGCCAGCAGTGGGCTAGGAGGGGATCAAGAGACCCTGTACTTC,CASSGLGGDQETLYF
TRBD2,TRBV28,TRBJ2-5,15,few,TGTGCCAGCAGTTTATACGTCCGGGGGGAAGAGACCCAGTACTTC,CASSLYVRGEETQYF
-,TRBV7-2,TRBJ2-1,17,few,TGTGCCAGCAGCTTACTCAGCGGGAGGACAGGGTACAATGAGCAGTTCTTC,CASSLLSGRTGYNEQFF
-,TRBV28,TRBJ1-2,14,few,TGTGCCAGCAGGTTCTTAACGGCCGGGGGAGGCTACACCTTC,CASRFLTAGGGYTF
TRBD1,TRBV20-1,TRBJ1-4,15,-,TGCAGTGCAACGGGACAGGCCGGTCGAAGAGAAAAACTGTTTTTT,CSATGQAGRREKLFF
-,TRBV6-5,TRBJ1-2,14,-,TGTGCCAGCAGTTACTCGATCGGGCAGGATGGCTACACCTTC,CASSYSIGQDGYTF
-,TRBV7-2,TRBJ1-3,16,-,TGTGCCAGCAGCTTATTCCAGGGTGCTTTTGGAAACACCATATATTTT,CASSLFQGAFGNTIYF
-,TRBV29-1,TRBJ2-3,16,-,TGCAGCGTTGAAGATGCAACTGACGGTACACCGGATACGCAGTATTTT,CSVEDATDGTPDTQYF
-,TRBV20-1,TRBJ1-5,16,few,TGCAGTGCTACACAGAGTTTGGGACTTAGCAATCAGCCCCAGCATTTT,CSATQSLGLSNQPQHF
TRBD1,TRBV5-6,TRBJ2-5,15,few,TGTGCCAGCAACCGGGACAGGGGTACTAGAGAGACCCAGTACTTC,CASNRDRGTRETQYF
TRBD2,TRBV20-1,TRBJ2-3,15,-,TGCAGTGCACCATCTCTAGCGGAAAGCACAGATACGCAGTATTTT,CSAPSLAESTDTQYF
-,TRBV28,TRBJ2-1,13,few,TGTGCCAGCCTAGCCAGGCCCTACAATGAGCAGTTCTTC,CASLARPYNEQFF
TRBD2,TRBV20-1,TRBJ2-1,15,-,TGCAGTGCTAGAGTCCCCGCGGGAGGCTACAATGAGCAGTTCTTC,CSARVPAGGYNEQFF
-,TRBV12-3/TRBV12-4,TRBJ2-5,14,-,TGTGCCAGCAGTTTCCGGGACGGCAGAGAGACCCAGTACTTC,CASSFRDGRETQYF
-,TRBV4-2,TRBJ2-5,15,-,TGTGCCAGCAGCCAAGAATCCGCATCTCGGGAGACCCAGTACTTC,CASSQESASRETQYF